Listed below are T cell receptor beta chains from one sample, sequenced in a study of PD-1 blockade in classical Hodgkin lymphoma. Measured with immunoSEQ multiplex PCR; TCRdb has only the in-frame clones, and not every one. The repertoire includes roughly 32,000 clones, roughly four fifths of them detected once, and 25% to 40% sits in the top ten. Sequencing was performed on peripheral blood mononuclear cells (PBMCs), taken at baseline. The origin of the receptors is a human donor with classical Hodgkin lymphoma. Both conserved end residues are part of each CDR3. Fields, in order: J gene, D gene, clone size, V gene, CDR3 DNA, CDR3 protein. The D gene is left open where the match is weak. The size entry is marked missing in some rows and otherwise reads once, few, many or a size class.

J gene: TRBJ2-3; D gene: .; clone size: .; V gene: TRBV5-6; CDR3 DNA: TGTGCCAGCAGCCCGGGGACTAGCACAGATACGCAGTATTTT; CDR3 protein: CASSPGTSTDTQYF
J gene: TRBJ1-5; D gene: .; clone size: .; V gene: TRBV4-2; CDR3 DNA: TGTGCCAGCAGCCAAGGGCTTCAGGGCAATCAGCCCCAGCATTTT; CDR3 protein: CASSQGLQGNQPQHF
J gene: TRBJ1-6; D gene: .; clone size: .; V gene: TRBV9; CDR3 DNA: TGTGCCAGCAGCGCGGCCAATAATTCACCCCTCCACTTT; CDR3 protein: CASSAANNSPLHF
J gene: TRBJ2-1; D gene: .; clone size: once; V gene: TRBV19; CDR3 DNA: TGTGCCAGCAGGTTAGCGGCCAGCTCCTACAATGAGCAGTTCTTC; CDR3 protein: CASRLAASSYNEQFF
J gene: TRBJ2-1; D gene: TRBD2; clone size: .; V gene: TRBV4-3; CDR3 DNA: TGCGCCAGCAGCCAAGATCCTGGCGGGGGGGGGTGGAATGAGCAGTTCTTC; CDR3 protein: CASSQDPGGGGWNEQFF
J gene: TRBJ2-3; D gene: .; clone size: .; V gene: TRBV5-1; CDR3 DNA: TGCGCCAGCAGCTTGGACGGGATTAGCACAGATACGCAGTATTTT; CDR3 protein: CASSLDGISTDTQYF
J gene: TRBJ1-4; D gene: .; clone size: .; V gene: TRBV30; CDR3 DNA: TGTGCCTGGAGTCCCATACAGGCGACTAATGAAAAACTGTTTTTT; CDR3 protein: CAWSPIQATNEKLFF
J gene: TRBJ1-5; D gene: .; clone size: .; V gene: TRBV6-8; CDR3 DNA: TGTGCCAGCAGATTTTCCATATCCCATCAGCCCCAGCATTTT; CDR3 protein: CASRFSISHQPQHF
J gene: TRBJ2-7; D gene: .; clone size: once; V gene: TRBV4-3; CDR3 DNA: TGCGCCAGCAGCCAAGATCAAGGGGGACCCTACGAGCAGTACTTC; CDR3 protein: CASSQDQGGPYEQYF
J gene: TRBJ2-7; D gene: .; clone size: .; V gene: TRBV29-1; CDR3 DNA: TGCAGCGTTGATGGGCCGCACGAGCAGTACTTC; CDR3 protein: CSVDGPHEQYF
J gene: TRBJ2-3; D gene: TRBD2; clone size: .; V gene: TRBV5-1; CDR3 DNA: TGCGCCAGCAGCAGCCGACTAGCGGGGGGGCCGGGGGCAACAGATACGCAGTATTTT; CDR3 protein: CASSSRLAGGPGATDTQYF
J gene: TRBJ1-6; D gene: .; clone size: .; V gene: TRBV19; CDR3 DNA: TGTGCCAGTACCCTACAGGTACATAATTCACCCCTCCACTTT; CDR3 protein: CASTLQVHNSPLHF
J gene: TRBJ2-4; D gene: .; clone size: .; V gene: TRBV11-2; CDR3 DNA: TGTGCCAGCAGCTTAGGATGGGGTAAAGCCAAAAACATTCAGTACTTC; CDR3 protein: CASSLGWGKAKNIQYF
J gene: TRBJ1-5; D gene: TRBD1; clone size: few; V gene: TRBV7-2; CDR3 DNA: TGTGCCAGCAGCTCAGACAGGGTTGGTCAGCCCCAGCATTTT; CDR3 protein: CASSSDRVGQPQHF
J gene: TRBJ2-1; D gene: .; clone size: .; V gene: TRBV9; CDR3 DNA: TGTGCCAGCAGCCCAAGCTCCGTGGTTGTTAATGAGCAGTTCTTC; CDR3 protein: CASSPSSVVVNEQFF
J gene: TRBJ1-2; D gene: TRBD1; clone size: .; V gene: TRBV5-1; CDR3 DNA: TGCGCCAGCAGCCTAGGACAGGGTTCGGGTGGCTACACCTTC; CDR3 protein: CASSLGQGSGGYTF
J gene: TRBJ2-7; D gene: TRBD1; clone size: .; V gene: TRBV20-1; CDR3 DNA: TGCAGCGCTGACAGGGAACGCGAGCAGTACTTC; CDR3 protein: CSADREREQYF
J gene: TRBJ1-2; D gene: .; clone size: .; V gene: TRBV14; CDR3 DNA: TGTGCCAGCAGCCCCCTTGGGGCTGGCTACACCTTC; CDR3 protein: CASSPLGAGYTF
J gene: TRBJ1-5; D gene: .; clone size: .; V gene: TRBV7-2; CDR3 DNA: TGTGCCAGCAGCAAGGGGGGCAGGGGCAATCAGCCCCAGCATTTT; CDR3 protein: CASSKGGRGNQPQHF
J gene: TRBJ1-1; D gene: .; clone size: .; V gene: TRBV18; CDR3 DNA: TGTGCCAGCTCACCAGACGGATTGAACACTGAAGCTTTCTTT; CDR3 protein: CASSPDGLNTEAFF
J gene: TRBJ1-5; D gene: .; clone size: .; V gene: TRBV13; CDR3 DNA: TGTGCCAGCAGTTTACAGGTAAATCAGCCCCAGCATTTT; CDR3 protein: CASSLQVNQPQHF
J gene: TRBJ2-7; D gene: .; clone size: .; V gene: TRBV7-3; CDR3 DNA: TGTGCCAGCAGCTCATCCCCAGGGGACGAGCAGTACTTC; CDR3 protein: CASSSSPGDEQYF
J gene: TRBJ2-2; D gene: .; clone size: .; V gene: TRBV12-5; CDR3 DNA: TGTGCTAGTGGTTTGGTAATTGGTAAAGGGCAGGGAGACACCGGGGAGCTGTTTTTT; CDR3 protein: CASGLVIGKGQGDTGELFF
J gene: TRBJ2-6; D gene: .; clone size: .; V gene: TRBV7-2; CDR3 DNA: TGTGCCAGCCACGCGACAGGAGGTACTGGGGCCAACGTCCTGACTTTC; CDR3 protein: CASHATGGTGANVLTF
J gene: TRBJ1-1; D gene: .; clone size: .; V gene: TRBV5-4; CDR3 DNA: TGTGCCAGCAGCCCTTGGGACCGATTGAACACTGAAGCTTTCTTT; CDR3 protein: CASSPWDRLNTEAFF
J gene: TRBJ2-1; D gene: TRBD2; clone size: .; V gene: TRBV7-2; CDR3 DNA: TGTGCCAGCAGCCCCCTAGCGGGGGTTAGGGATGAGCAGTTCTTC; CDR3 protein: CASSPLAGVRDEQFF
J gene: TRBJ1-5; D gene: .; clone size: once; V gene: TRBV7-3; CDR3 DNA: TGTGCCAGCACTCTTAGGAATCAGCCCCAGCATTTT; CDR3 protein: CASTLRNQPQHF